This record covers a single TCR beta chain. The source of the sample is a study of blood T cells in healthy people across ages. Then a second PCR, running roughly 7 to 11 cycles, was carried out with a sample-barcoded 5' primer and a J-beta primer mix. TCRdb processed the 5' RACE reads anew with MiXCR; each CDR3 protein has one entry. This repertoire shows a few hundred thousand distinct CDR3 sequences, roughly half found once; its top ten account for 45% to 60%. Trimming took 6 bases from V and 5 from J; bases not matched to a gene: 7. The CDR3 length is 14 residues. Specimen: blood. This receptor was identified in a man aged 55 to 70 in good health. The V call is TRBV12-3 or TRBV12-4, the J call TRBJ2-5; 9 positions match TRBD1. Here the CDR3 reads CASSPQGARETQYF. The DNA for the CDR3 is TGTGCCAGCAGCCCACAGGGGGCCCGGGAGACCCAGTACTTC.